The 8 T cell receptor beta chains listed next were all sequenced from one sample in a study of blood T cell repertoires in COVID-19. Sequencing was performed with immunoSEQ multiplex PCR; in TCRdb, only in-frame clones are kept and a portion is missing. The sample shows 200,000 to 250,000 clones, 83% of them seen only once. The sequencing input was peripheral blood. All receptors come from a woman in her forties or fifties with acute or convalescent COVID-19.

The gene calls are TRBV6-5 and TRBJ1-3, with D possibly matching TRBD1 (5 bases). Germline-derived CDR1 and CDR2 are MNHEY and SVGAGI. The V end was cut by 10 bases, the J end by 0 bases, with 10 bases between. The CDR3 covers 13 residues. The CDR3 loop reads CATRAISGNTIYF. In nucleotides, the CDR3 is TGTGCCACCAGGGCCATCTCTGGAAACACCATATATTTT.

The J gene is TRBJ2-4, the V gene TRBV4-2; the match to TRBD1 covers 7 bases. The length of the CDR3 is 13 residues. V gave up 0 bases and J gave up 7 bases; unmatched junction bases: 0. CDR1 and CDR2 (germline): LGHNA, YNFKEQ. CDR3 region: CASSQETGNIQYF. DNA for the CDR3: TGTGCCAGCAGCCAAGAGACAGGGAACATTCAGTACTTC.

The chain links TRBV18 to TRBJ2-2; D is unresolved. The germline V gene encodes CDR1 KGHSH and CDR2 LQKENI. The CDR3 runs 16 residues. V shed 1 base and J shed 0 bases, with 9 bases lying between them. This chain's CDR3 is CASSPLDTSNTGELFF. The CDR3, as DNA: TGTGCCAGCTCACCACTCGACACCTCGAACACCGGGGAGCTGTTTTTT.

V gene TRBV13 combines with J gene TRBJ2-3; D unresolved. The CDR3 contains 14 residues. Germline lookup yields CDR1 PRHDT and CDR2 FYEKMQ (reference sequence). Trimming took off 3 bases at V and 2 bases at J, with 9 bases between the two ends. The CDR3 region has the DNA TGTGCCAGCAGCTTTAACGGTTACACAGATACGCAGTATTTT. As protein: CASSFNGYTDTQYF.

The chain uses TRBV28 and TRBJ1-2; 9 nucleotides agree with TRBD1. The CDR3 consists of 15 residues. Germline CDR1 and CDR2: MDHEN and SYDVKM. The J segment lost 3 bases and the V segment lost 5 bases, leaving 7 bases of the junction unmatched. The CDR3: CASSLGTGRDYGYTF. DNA of the CDR3: TGTGCCAGCAGTCTCGGGACAGGGAGGGACTATGGCTACACCTTC.

CDR3 protein: CASSQDGNTEAFF. In nucleotides, the CDR3 is TGTGCCAGCAGCCAAGACGGGAACACTGAAGCTTTCTTT. V is TRBV4-2 and J is TRBJ1-1; D not certain. The CDR3 runs 13 residues. CDR1 and CDR2 from the germline V gene are LGHNA and YNFKEQ. V dropped 0 bases and J dropped 1 base, with 3 bases sitting between them.

The chain recombines TRBV24-1 with TRBJ2-1; the D is unclear. From germline, CDR1 is KGHDR and CDR2 SFDVKD. V lost 0 bases to trimming and J lost 6 bases, with 14 bases between them. This CDR3 is built from 16 residues. In nucleotides, the CDR3 is TGTGCCACCAGTGATTTGCAGTTGAATGGAGTCAATGAGCAGTTCTTC. Protein sequence: CATSDLQLNGVNEQFF.

This clone has a single count. This chain joins TRBV7-9 and TRBJ1-1; maybe TRBD1 (5 bases). Germline V CDR1 and CDR2: SEHNR, FQNEAQ (reference sequence). The V and J ends lost 5 bases and 4 bases respectively, with 8 bases between them. The CDR3 runs 12 residues. The DNA for the CDR3 is TGTGCCAGCAGCCCGACAGCCACTGAAGCTTTCTTT. This gives the protein CASSPTATEAFF.